A selection of T cell receptor beta chains follows, all from one sample in a study of cytomegalovirus exposure and HLA in healthy donors. Here immunoSEQ multiplex PCR was the method, and the copy in TCRdb shows in-frame clones only, minus some. The data contain about 140,000 clones, about 70% of them singletons. Sequencing was performed on PBMCs. The receptor source for this set is a man aged 18 to 29 in good health and CMV-seronegative. Both conserved end residues are part of each CDR3. A D gene is named only where the DNA matches it firmly. The size of a clone is reported for some rows only, either as once, few or many, or as a class for expanded clones.

v_gene: TRBV7-7
abundance: -
j_gene: TRBJ2-7
d_gene: TRBD2
CDR3nt: TGTGCCAGCAGCACTGGACTAGCCAACGAGCAGTACTTC
CDR3aa: CASSTGLANEQYF

v_gene: TRBV27
abundance: few
j_gene: TRBJ2-7
d_gene: TRBD2
CDR3nt: TGTGCCAGCAGTCCTACTGTTAGCGGGATTGAGCAGTACTTC
CDR3aa: CASSPTVSGIEQYF

v_gene: TRBV5-6
abundance: once
j_gene: TRBJ2-1
d_gene: -
CDR3nt: TGTGCCAGCCATACCCTCGAATGGAGTCCCCTTCGAGGGCAGTTCTTC
CDR3aa: CASHTLEWSPLRGQFF

v_gene: TRBV7-3
abundance: -
j_gene: TRBJ2-1
d_gene: TRBD1
CDR3nt: TGTGCCAGCAGCAGACAGGGAGACGCTCTTGATGAGCAGTTCTTC
CDR3aa: CASSRQGDALDEQFF

v_gene: TRBV7-2
abundance: few
j_gene: TRBJ1-3
d_gene: -
CDR3nt: TGTGCCAGCAGCTTAGCCACAGGGGGAAACACCATATATTTT
CDR3aa: CASSLATGGNTIYF

v_gene: TRBV7-2
abundance: -
j_gene: TRBJ1-4
d_gene: -
CDR3nt: TGTGCCAGCAGCTTAAACAGTGTTCCTGGAAAACTGTTTTTT
CDR3aa: CASSLNSVPGKLFF

v_gene: TRBV5-1
abundance: -
j_gene: TRBJ2-7
d_gene: -
CDR3nt: TGCGCCAGCAGCTTGAGTAGTCTTACCTACGAGCAGTACTTC
CDR3aa: CASSLSSLTYEQYF

v_gene: TRBV4-2
abundance: -
j_gene: TRBJ1-2
d_gene: -
CDR3nt: TGTGCCAGCAGCCAAGCGTCAGGGGACTATGGCTACACCTTC
CDR3aa: CASSQASGDYGYTF

v_gene: TRBV11-1
abundance: once
j_gene: TRBJ2-7
d_gene: -
CDR3nt: TGTGCCAGCAAGCGTGGAGGAGGGCTCTCCTACGAGCAGTACTTC
CDR3aa: CASKRGGGLSYEQYF

v_gene: TRBV5-5
abundance: -
j_gene: TRBJ1-2
d_gene: -
CDR3nt: TGTGCCAGCAGCTTGGTCCCCGGGACTAACTATGGCTACACCTTC
CDR3aa: CASSLVPGTNYGYTF

v_gene: TRBV19
abundance: once
j_gene: TRBJ1-1
d_gene: -
CDR3nt: TGTGCCAGTAGTATAGATCCGGGTATCAACACTGAAGCTTTCTTT
CDR3aa: CASSIDPGINTEAFF

v_gene: TRBV28
abundance: few
j_gene: TRBJ1-2
d_gene: TRBD1
CDR3nt: TGTGCCAGCAGTGACCGGGGGGACAGGGTAAACTATGGCTACACCTTC
CDR3aa: CASSDRGDRVNYGYTF

v_gene: TRBV4-1
abundance: once
j_gene: TRBJ2-7
d_gene: TRBD2
CDR3nt: TGCGCCAGCAGCCAAGCCCAGCGCGGCGGGGGGGCCCAATCCTACGAGCAGTACTTC
CDR3aa: CASSQAQRGGGAQSYEQYF

v_gene: TRBV6-6
abundance: -
j_gene: TRBJ2-7
d_gene: -
CDR3nt: TGTGCCAGCAGGTCCGGGACAAGCATCTCCTACGAGCAGTACTTC
CDR3aa: CASRSGTSISYEQYF

v_gene: TRBV7-7
abundance: -
j_gene: TRBJ2-3
d_gene: -
CDR3nt: TGTGCCAGCAGCTTAGGGGCTCTAGATACGCAGTATTTT
CDR3aa: CASSLGALDTQYF

v_gene: TRBV5-1
abundance: many
j_gene: TRBJ2-1
d_gene: -
CDR3nt: TGCGCCAGCAGCTTCGCGGACAGTTACAATGAGCAGTTCTTC
CDR3aa: CASSFADSYNEQFF

v_gene: TRBV19
abundance: -
j_gene: TRBJ1-5
d_gene: TRBD1
CDR3nt: TGTGCCAGTAGTCATCGGCCGGGACAGACTAAAATCTATAGCAATCAGCCCCAGCATTTT
CDR3aa: CASSHRPGQTKIYSNQPQHF

v_gene: TRBV29-1
abundance: -
j_gene: TRBJ2-1
d_gene: TRBD1
CDR3nt: TGCAGCGTACGGACAGGACGCGAGGAGCAGTTCTTC
CDR3aa: CSVRTGREEQFF

v_gene: TRBV7-2
abundance: -
j_gene: TRBJ2-6
d_gene: TRBD2
CDR3nt: TGTGCCAGCAGCTTAGTGGGACTAGCGGGGTCTGGGGCCAACGTCCTGACTTTC
CDR3aa: CASSLVGLAGSGANVLTF

v_gene: TRBV19
abundance: few
j_gene: TRBJ1-2
d_gene: -
CDR3nt: TGTGCCAGCACCAGATCCCCTCCAGGGTTAAGCTATGGCTACACCTTC
CDR3aa: CASTRSPPGLSYGYTF

v_gene: TRBV19
abundance: -
j_gene: TRBJ1-1
d_gene: -
CDR3nt: TGTGCCAGTTGCGTTGTGGGGCAATCGGCAGGGAACACTGAAGCTTTCTTT
CDR3aa: CASCVVGQSAGNTEAFF

v_gene: TRBV5-1
abundance: -
j_gene: TRBJ2-1
d_gene: -
CDR3nt: TGCGCCAGCAGCGGGGTGGGAGGAACCCCCAATGAGCAGTTCTTC
CDR3aa: CASSGVGGTPNEQFF

v_gene: TRBV27
abundance: -
j_gene: TRBJ2-7
d_gene: TRBD1
CDR3nt: TGTGCCAGCAGTTTATCGACAGGGGCCTACGAGCAGTACTTC
CDR3aa: CASSLSTGAYEQYF

v_gene: TRBV4-1
abundance: few
j_gene: TRBJ1-1
d_gene: -
CDR3nt: TGCGCCAGCAGCCAAGCCGGACATGGGATGAACACTGAAGCTTTCTTT
CDR3aa: CASSQAGHGMNTEAFF

v_gene: TRBV19
abundance: -
j_gene: TRBJ2-1
d_gene: TRBD2
CDR3nt: TGTGCCAGTAGACTAGCGGGAGCCCCCAATGAGCAGTTCTTC
CDR3aa: CASRLAGAPNEQFF

v_gene: TRBV9
abundance: -
j_gene: TRBJ1-1
d_gene: TRBD1
CDR3nt: TGTGCCAGCAGCGCCTTGGGACAGGGGGTAGTTACTGAAGCTTTCTTT
CDR3aa: CASSALGQGVVTEAFF

v_gene: TRBV6-5
abundance: -
j_gene: TRBJ1-6
d_gene: -
CDR3nt: TGTGCCAGCAGCCCTACAGGCAGGGATTCACCCCTCCACTTT
CDR3aa: CASSPTGRDSPLHF

v_gene: TRBV20-1
abundance: -
j_gene: TRBJ2-3
d_gene: -
CDR3nt: TGCAGTGCTAGAGACGGAGATACGCAGTATTTT
CDR3aa: CSARDGDTQYF

v_gene: TRBV29-1
abundance: -
j_gene: TRBJ1-4
d_gene: TRBD1
CDR3nt: TGCAGCGTTGAGGACAGGGTCGCTAATGAAAAACTGTTTTTT
CDR3aa: CSVEDRVANEKLFF

v_gene: TRBV18
abundance: -
j_gene: TRBJ1-1
d_gene: -
CDR3nt: TGTGCCAGCTCACCCCGCGAGGCCACTGAAGCTTTCTTT
CDR3aa: CASSPREATEAFF

v_gene: TRBV19
abundance: -
j_gene: TRBJ1-5
d_gene: -
CDR3nt: TGTGCCAGTAGTATAGATGGGGAGGAGCCCCAGCATTTT
CDR3aa: CASSIDGEEPQHF

v_gene: TRBV30
abundance: -
j_gene: TRBJ2-7
d_gene: -
CDR3nt: TGTGCCTGGAGAGGGGGCTACGAGCAGTACTTC
CDR3aa: CAWRGGYEQYF

v_gene: TRBV9
abundance: -
j_gene: TRBJ2-5
d_gene: TRBD2
CDR3nt: TGTGCCAGCAGCGTAGGCCCAGCGGGGCAAGAGACCCAGTACTTC
CDR3aa: CASSVGPAGQETQYF

v_gene: TRBV7-8
abundance: -
j_gene: TRBJ1-3
d_gene: -
CDR3nt: TGTGCCAGCAGCCCTTTGACAGGAGGAAACACCATATATTTT
CDR3aa: CASSPLTGGNTIYF

v_gene: TRBV7-2
abundance: once
j_gene: TRBJ2-5
d_gene: TRBD1
CDR3nt: TGTGCCAGCAGCTTAGACAGGGGCTTCCAAGAGACCCAGTACTTC
CDR3aa: CASSLDRGFQETQYF

v_gene: TRBV7-2
abundance: -
j_gene: TRBJ2-3
d_gene: -
CDR3nt: TGTGCCAGCAGCTCCCGACTTCCACCAGATACGCAGTATTTT
CDR3aa: CASSSRLPPDTQYF

v_gene: TRBV6-5
abundance: once
j_gene: TRBJ2-3
d_gene: TRBD1
CDR3nt: TGTGCCAGCCTATCCACAGGGGGAGGAGTAGATACGCAGTATTTT
CDR3aa: CASLSTGGGVDTQYF

v_gene: TRBV30
abundance: -
j_gene: TRBJ2-3
d_gene: -
CDR3nt: TGTGCCTGGACCCCAGGGAGCACAGATACGCAGTATTTT
CDR3aa: CAWTPGSTDTQYF

v_gene: TRBV21-1
abundance: -
j_gene: TRBJ1-6
d_gene: -
CDR3nt: TGTGCCAGCAGCAAAGATGTGGCAGGGGAATCCTCACCCCTCCACTTT
CDR3aa: CASSKDVAGESSPLHF

v_gene: TRBV7-2
abundance: -
j_gene: TRBJ2-7
d_gene: -
CDR3nt: TGTGCCAGCAGCTTAGGCGGGACCGCGCGCCTAAAGCAGTACTTC
CDR3aa: CASSLGGTARLKQYF

v_gene: TRBV4-1
abundance: -
j_gene: TRBJ2-7
d_gene: TRBD2
CDR3nt: TGCGCCAGCAGCCAAGATTGGGCTAGCGGGAGCACCTACGAGCAGTACTTC
CDR3aa: CASSQDWASGSTYEQYF

v_gene: TRBV28
abundance: -
j_gene: TRBJ1-2
d_gene: TRBD1
CDR3nt: TGTGCCAGCAGTCGGACAGGGGACTATGGCTACACCTTC
CDR3aa: CASSRTGDYGYTF

v_gene: TRBV27
abundance: -
j_gene: TRBJ2-3
d_gene: TRBD2
CDR3nt: TGTGCCAGCAGTTTAATTCTAGCGGGGGGGCCGGATACGCAGTATTTT
CDR3aa: CASSLILAGGPDTQYF

v_gene: TRBV19
abundance: -
j_gene: TRBJ2-7
d_gene: TRBD1
CDR3nt: TGTGCCAGTAGTCCCGGGACAGTTCATTACGAGCAGTACTTC
CDR3aa: CASSPGTVHYEQYF

v_gene: TRBV6-1
abundance: -
j_gene: TRBJ2-7
d_gene: TRBD1
CDR3nt: TGTGCCAGCAGTGAAAGGGACAGGGGTTCCTACGAGCAGTACTTC
CDR3aa: CASSERDRGSYEQYF

v_gene: TRBV6-5
abundance: -
j_gene: TRBJ1-5
d_gene: TRBD1
CDR3nt: TGTGCCAGCAGCAAGACAGGGGATCAGCCCCAGCATTTT
CDR3aa: CASSKTGDQPQHF

v_gene: TRBV5-6
abundance: few
j_gene: TRBJ1-2
d_gene: -
CDR3nt: TGTGCCAGCAGCTTGGTTCGCACAGATACCTATGGCTACACCTTC
CDR3aa: CASSLVRTDTYGYTF

v_gene: TRBV19
abundance: -
j_gene: TRBJ2-3
d_gene: -
CDR3nt: TGTGCCAGTGCCCAGGGGTTTTCCACAGATACGCAGTATTTT
CDR3aa: CASAQGFSTDTQYF

v_gene: TRBV30
abundance: -
j_gene: TRBJ2-7
d_gene: TRBD2
CDR3nt: TGTGCCTGGAGTTGGGGCGGGAGGGCCTCTGGCGAGCAGTACTTC
CDR3aa: CAWSWGGRASGEQYF

v_gene: TRBV27
abundance: few
j_gene: TRBJ2-2
d_gene: -
CDR3nt: TGTGCCAGCAGTTCGACTCTACCCGGGGAGCTGTTTTTT
CDR3aa: CASSSTLPGELFF

v_gene: TRBV7-6
abundance: few
j_gene: TRBJ2-1
d_gene: -
CDR3nt: TGTGCCAGCACCGACCTAGACCACAATGAGCAGTTCTTC
CDR3aa: CASTDLDHNEQFF

v_gene: TRBV5-1
abundance: -
j_gene: TRBJ2-3
d_gene: -
CDR3nt: TGCGCCAGCAGCTTGCGTAGCGTGACAGATACGCAGTATTTT
CDR3aa: CASSLRSVTDTQYF

v_gene: TRBV10-2
abundance: -
j_gene: TRBJ2-3
d_gene: TRBD2
CDR3nt: TGCGCCAGCACTCTAGCGGGGGTCACAGATACGCAGTATTTT
CDR3aa: CASTLAGVTDTQYF

v_gene: TRBV28
abundance: -
j_gene: TRBJ1-1
d_gene: -
CDR3nt: TGTGCCAGCAGTTTAACAGGGTTGAACACTGAAGCTTTCTTT
CDR3aa: CASSLTGLNTEAFF

v_gene: TRBV14
abundance: -
j_gene: TRBJ2-1
d_gene: TRBD2
CDR3nt: TGTGCCAGCAGCCAAGTTATGGGACTAGCGGAGAACAATGAGCAGTTCTTC
CDR3aa: CASSQVMGLAENNEQFF

v_gene: TRBV6-6
abundance: -
j_gene: TRBJ1-2
d_gene: -
CDR3nt: TGTGCCAGCAGTTACGTAGCGGCACTGCATGGCTACACCTTC
CDR3aa: CASSYVAALHGYTF

v_gene: TRBV18
abundance: -
j_gene: TRBJ1-4
d_gene: TRBD1
CDR3nt: TGTGCCAGCTCAACTCGACAGGGGGAAGAAGTAAAACTGTTTTTT
CDR3aa: CASSTRQGEEVKLFF

v_gene: TRBV29-1
abundance: -
j_gene: TRBJ2-7
d_gene: TRBD2
CDR3nt: TGCAGCGTTAAACTAGCGGGGTCCTACGAGCAGTACTTC
CDR3aa: CSVKLAGSYEQYF

v_gene: TRBV2
abundance: -
j_gene: TRBJ1-6
d_gene: -
CDR3nt: TGTGCCAGCAGTGATGGGGGCCGGGTGAAGCCCCTCCACTTT
CDR3aa: CASSDGGRVKPLHF